The sequence of this T cell receptor beta chain was determined in a study of shared clonotypes between healthy human individuals. In the study overall: With ages of 18 to 49, the donors were a couple of women and three men.

From germline, CDR1 is MGHDK and CDR2 SYGVNS. CDR3 length: 15 amino acids. Authors' processing steps: Junction-only sequences without quality scores came from ImmunoSEQ, so filtering differed. Sequencing was performed with immunoSEQ multiplex PCR; in TCRdb, only in-frame clones are kept and a portion is missing. The V and J calls and the clone size are those of that table, but D and trimming were determined from the DNA. The sample carries hundreds of thousands of clones, about 74% recorded once. The specimen sequenced was memory CD4+ T cells sorted from blood. This sample's subset: CD45RA-negative fraction. This clonotype was obtained from a woman in her twenties or thirties in good health. This sequence joins TRBV25-1 and TRBJ2-5, with 8 bases identical to TRBD1. The tail of the sequence fits TRBJ2-7 better, so the J call may be wrong. The CDR3 nucleotides read TGTGCCAGCAGTGGGCCGGGACAGGCTCCCTACGAGCAGTACTTC. Amino acids: CASSGPGQAPYEQYF.